Detailed here is one T cell receptor (beta chain). Its target is not known. This CDR3 is built from 14 residues. Deletions cut 2 bases from V and 0 bases from J, with 5 bases between. Germline-derived CDR1 and CDR2 are KGHSH and LQKENI. Only in-frame clones appear in the TCRdb table, and some are missing; sequencing was by immunoSEQ multiplex PCR. In the table there are under 100,000 clones, approximately 81% of which are singletons. Healthy donors had no documented immune events, such as infections, while sampled. The source of the sample is a study of identifying expanded T cells in peripheral blood. The study, taken as a whole, reports: About 1.2 clones differed between technical replicates, versus 16.4 and 19 over time.

This TCR was recovered from a person aged 18 to 70 in good health. Material for sequencing was blood. V is TRBV18 and J is TRBJ1-5; D is ambiguous. The CDR3 region is CASSPDYSNQPQHF. CDR3 sequence (DNA): TGTGCCAGCTCACCAGACTATAGCAATCAGCCCCAGCATTTT.